These T cell receptor beta chains were read from a single sample in a study of cytomegalovirus exposure and HLA in healthy donors. Profiled with immunoSEQ multiplex PCR; TCRdb holds only in-frame clones, not every one. The table lists approximately 120,000 clones, 80% to 90% of them singletons, with under 2% in the top ten. The sequenced sample consisted of PBMCs. These receptors all come from a woman under 30 in good health and CMV-seronegative. The CDR3 runs from the conserved cysteine through the conserved F or W. Each record gives: V gene, J gene, clone size, D gene, CDR3 DNA, CDR3 protein. D genes are given only for firm matches. Not every row has a clone size; where given, it reads once, few, many or a size class.

TRBV2,TRBJ2-2,NA,TRBD2,TGTGCCAAAACGACTCAAAGCGGGAGGACGAACACCGGGGAGCTGTTTTTT,CAKTTQSGRTNTGELFF
TRBV19,TRBJ2-5,NA,NA,TGTGCCAGTAGTAACTGGGGAGGCCAAGAGACCCAGTACTTC,CASSNWGGQETQYF
TRBV7-3,TRBJ1-1,NA,NA,TGTGCCAGCAGCTTAGTCGGCGGGGGCGCCGGCACTGAAGCTTTCTTT,CASSLVGGGAGTEAFF
TRBV4-1,TRBJ2-7,NA,TRBD2,TGCGCCAGCAGCCAAGACGGCGGGAGCTCCTACGAGCAGTACTTC,CASSQDGGSSYEQYF
TRBV2,TRBJ1-5,NA,NA,TGTGCCAGCAGATCCTTCGGGTATCAGCCCCAGCATTTT,CASRSFGYQPQHF
TRBV5-1,TRBJ2-2,NA,TRBD1,TGCGCCAGCAGCGACCGGGACAGGTGGACCGGGGAGCTGTTTTTT,CASSDRDRWTGELFF
TRBV19,TRBJ1-1,NA,NA,TGTGCCAGTAGAGATCTCGGTCGGAACACTGAAGCTTTCTTT,CASRDLGRNTEAFF
TRBV19,TRBJ1-3,NA,NA,TGTGCCAGTAGTATGCTCAGGGGAGCTGGAAACACCATATATTTT,CASSMLRGAGNTIYF
TRBV7-9,TRBJ1-3,NA,NA,TGTGCCAGCAGCCTACAGGGAGGAAACACCATATATTTT,CASSLQGGNTIYF
TRBV11-2,TRBJ2-7,few,TRBD2,TGTGCCAGCAGCTTAGAATTGGGACTAGCAATCGGCGAGCAGTACTTC,CASSLELGLAIGEQYF